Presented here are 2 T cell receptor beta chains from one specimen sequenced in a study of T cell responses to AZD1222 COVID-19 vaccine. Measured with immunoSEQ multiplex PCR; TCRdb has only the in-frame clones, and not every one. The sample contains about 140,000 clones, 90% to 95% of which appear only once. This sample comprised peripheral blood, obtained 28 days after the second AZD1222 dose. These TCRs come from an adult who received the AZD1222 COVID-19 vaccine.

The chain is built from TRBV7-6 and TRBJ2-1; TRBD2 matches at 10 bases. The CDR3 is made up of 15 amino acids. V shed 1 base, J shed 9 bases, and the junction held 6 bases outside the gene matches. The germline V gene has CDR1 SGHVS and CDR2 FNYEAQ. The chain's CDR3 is CASSLEREGRGEQFF. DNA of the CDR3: TGTGCCAGCAGCTTAGAGCGGGAGGGCCGGGGTGAGCAGTTCTTC.

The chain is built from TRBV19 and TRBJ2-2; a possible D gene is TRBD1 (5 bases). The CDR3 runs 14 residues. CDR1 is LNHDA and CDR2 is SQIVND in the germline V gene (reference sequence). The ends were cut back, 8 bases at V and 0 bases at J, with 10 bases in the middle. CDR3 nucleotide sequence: TGTGCCAGTTCAGTACAGGCGAACACCGGGGAGCTGTTTTTT. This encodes CASSVQANTGELFF.